The T cell receptor (beta chain) described here comes from a study of CD8+ T cells in alopecia areata. Across the whole study: Treated patients were given oral tofacitinib, which was dosed at 5 to 10 mg twice daily. Overall study results and limits: Tofacitinib yielded significantly lower scalp clonality and fewer expanded CD8+ clones among the top 100. Among patients, TCR sharing was less clear than in mice, a difference possibly due in part to HLA diversity in the patient population.

As for this clone: The antigen is undetermined.

cDNA reverse transcribed from extracted RNA served as the sequencing template. Sequencing used immunoSEQ multiplex PCR; TCRdb keeps in-frame clones, though not all of them. The table includes about 190,000 clones, around 56% detected once. Stated treatment: oral pan-JAK inhibitor, 5-10 mg twice daily. CD4+ and CD8+ T cells were sorted from PBMCs. The sequenced sample was CD4+ T cells sorted from blood, obtained at week 4, from a patient treated with tofacitinib. The clonotype comes from a human donor with alopecia areata.

CDR3 residues: CAWSLDIRSGNTIYF. The CDR3 bases are TGTGCCTGGAGTCTCGATATCCGCTCTGGAAACACCATATATTTT. The chain has TRBV30 and TRBJ1-3; D uncertain. The germline V gene encodes CDR1 GTSNPN and CDR2 SVGIG (reference sequence). Trimming took off 2 bases at V and 0 bases at J, with 11 bases between the two ends. This CDR3 region has 15 residues.